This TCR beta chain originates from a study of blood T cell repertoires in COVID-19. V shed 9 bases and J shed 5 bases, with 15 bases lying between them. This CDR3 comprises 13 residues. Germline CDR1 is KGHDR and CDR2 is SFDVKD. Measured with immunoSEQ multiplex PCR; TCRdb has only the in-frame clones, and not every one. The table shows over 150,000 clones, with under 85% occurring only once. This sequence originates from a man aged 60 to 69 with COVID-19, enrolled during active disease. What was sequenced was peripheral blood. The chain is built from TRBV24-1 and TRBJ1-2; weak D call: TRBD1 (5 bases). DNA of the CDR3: TGTGCCACCGGAGAGGGCGGGACGTATGGCTACACCTTC. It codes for CATGEGGTYGYTF.